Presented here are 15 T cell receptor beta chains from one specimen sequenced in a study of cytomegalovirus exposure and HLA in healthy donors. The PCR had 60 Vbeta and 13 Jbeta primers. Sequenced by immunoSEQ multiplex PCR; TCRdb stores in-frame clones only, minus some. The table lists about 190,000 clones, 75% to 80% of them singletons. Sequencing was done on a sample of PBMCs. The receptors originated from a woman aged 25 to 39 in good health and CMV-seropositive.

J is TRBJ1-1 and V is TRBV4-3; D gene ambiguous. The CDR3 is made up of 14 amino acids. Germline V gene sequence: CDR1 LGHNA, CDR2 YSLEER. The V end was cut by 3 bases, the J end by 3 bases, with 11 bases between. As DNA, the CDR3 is TGCGCCAGCAGCCAGCCGGACTGGGACACTGAAGCTTTCTTT. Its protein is CASSQPDWDTEAFF.

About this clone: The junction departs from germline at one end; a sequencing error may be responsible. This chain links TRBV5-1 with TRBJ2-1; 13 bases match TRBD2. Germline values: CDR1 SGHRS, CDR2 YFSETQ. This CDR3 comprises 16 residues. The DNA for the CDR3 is TGCGCCAGCAGCTTGGCCCCCGGAACTAGCGGGAGGGGCTTGGTCTTC. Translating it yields CASSLAPGTSGRGLVF.

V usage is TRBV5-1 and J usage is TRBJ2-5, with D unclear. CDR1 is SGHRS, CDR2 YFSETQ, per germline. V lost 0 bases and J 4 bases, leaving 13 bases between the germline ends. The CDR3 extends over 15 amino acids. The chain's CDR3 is CASSLGSLGGETQYF. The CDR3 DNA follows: TGCGCCAGCAGCTTGGGGAGTTTAGGTGGAGAGACCCAGTACTTC.

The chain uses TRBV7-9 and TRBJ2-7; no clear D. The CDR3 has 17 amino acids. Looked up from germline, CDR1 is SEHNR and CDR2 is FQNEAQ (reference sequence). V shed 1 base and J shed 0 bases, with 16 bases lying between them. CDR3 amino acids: CASSLGTRPSNSYEQYF. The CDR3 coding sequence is TGTGCCAGCAGCTTAGGAACGAGGCCCTCCAACTCCTACGAGCAGTACTTC. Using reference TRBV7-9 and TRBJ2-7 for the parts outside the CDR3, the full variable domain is DTGVSQNPRHKITKRGQNVTFRCDPISEHNRLYWYRQTLGQGPEFLTYFQNEAQLEKSRLLSDRFSAERPKGSFSTLEIQRTEQGDSAMYLCASSLGTRPSNSYEQYFGPGTRLTVT.

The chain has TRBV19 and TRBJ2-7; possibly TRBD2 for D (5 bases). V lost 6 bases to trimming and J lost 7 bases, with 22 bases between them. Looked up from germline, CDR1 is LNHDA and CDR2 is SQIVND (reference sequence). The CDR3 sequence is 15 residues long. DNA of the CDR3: TGTGCCAGTAGACTCAGTACTGGTTCATCGGGGGAGCAGTACTTC. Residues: CASRLSTGSSGEQYF. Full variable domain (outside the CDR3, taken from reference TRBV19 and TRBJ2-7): DGGITQSPKYLFRKEGQNVTLSCEQNLNHDAMYWYRQDPGQGLRLIYYSQIVNDFQKGDIAEGYSVSREKKESFPLTVTSAQKNPTAFYLCASRLSTGSSGEQYFGPGTRLTVT.

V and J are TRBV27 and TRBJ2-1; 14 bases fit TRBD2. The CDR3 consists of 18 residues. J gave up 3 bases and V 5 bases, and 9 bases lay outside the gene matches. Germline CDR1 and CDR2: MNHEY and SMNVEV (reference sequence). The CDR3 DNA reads TGTGCCAGCAGTAGACTAGCGGGAGGGTCGAGTTTCTACAATGAGCAGTTCTTC. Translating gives CASSRLAGGSSFYNEQFF.

The CDR3 sequence: CASSSLAGDGEQYF. In nucleotides, the CDR3 is TGTGCCAGCAGCTCTCTAGCGGGGGATGGCGAGCAGTACTTC. This chain links TRBV7-3 with TRBJ2-7; 10 bases line up with TRBD2. Trimming at V came to 4 bases and at J to 6 bases, leaving 6 bases not matched to a gene. Germline lookup yields CDR1 SGHTA and CDR2 FQGTGA. The CDR3 consists of 14 residues.

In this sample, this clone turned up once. The CDR3 region has the DNA TGTGCCAGCAGCTTCGCGACAGGGGGCAATCAGCCCCAGCATTTT. This translates into CASSFATGGNQPQHF. The chain employs TRBV7-9 and TRBJ1-5; 8 positions agree with TRBD1. This CDR3 has 15 residues. CDR1 is SEHNR, CDR2 FQNEAQ, per germline (reference sequence). The V gene end was trimmed by 3 bases and the J gene end by 2 bases; junction bases not matched to a gene: 3. Combining the CDR3 with reference TRBV7-9 and TRBJ1-5 gives the whole variable domain DTGVSQNPRHKITKRGQNVTFRCDPISEHNRLYWYRQTLGQGPEFLTYFQNEAQLEKSRLLSDRFSAERPKGSFSTLEIQRTEQGDSAMYLCASSFATGGNQPQHFGDGTRLSIL.

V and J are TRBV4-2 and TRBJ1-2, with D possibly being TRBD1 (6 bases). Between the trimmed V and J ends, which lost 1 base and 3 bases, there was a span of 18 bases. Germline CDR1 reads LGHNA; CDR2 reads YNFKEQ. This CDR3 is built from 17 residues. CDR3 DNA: TGTGCCAGCAGCCAAGGAATAGGGGGGGCCAGGGACTATGGCTACACCTTC. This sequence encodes CASSQGIGGARDYGYTF.

CDR3 sequence (DNA): TGTGCCAGCAGTTTCGGGACTACCAATTCTTACGAGCAGTACTTC. Translation gives CASSFGTTNSYEQYF. This sequence joins TRBV27 and TRBJ2-7; 7 bases map to TRBD2. In germline, CDR1 is MNHEY, CDR2 SMNVEV (reference sequence). This CDR3 is built from 15 residues. The junction had 9 bases not matched to a gene; V was cut back by 3 bases and J by 4 bases.

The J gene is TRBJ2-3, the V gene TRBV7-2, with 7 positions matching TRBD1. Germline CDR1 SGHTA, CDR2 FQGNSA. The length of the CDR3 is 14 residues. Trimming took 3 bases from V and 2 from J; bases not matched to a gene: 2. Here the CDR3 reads CASSLTGPTDTQYF. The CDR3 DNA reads TGTGCCAGCAGCTTGACAGGGCCCACAGATACGCAGTATTTT.

CDR3 amino acids: CASSEPGSRNTEAFF. The CDR3 coding sequence is TGTGCCAGCAGTGAGCCCGGGTCCAGGAACACTGAAGCTTTCTTT. The V gene is TRBV2, the J gene TRBJ1-1; D unclear. Trimming removed 3 bases from V and 1 base from J, with 12 bases in between. CDR1 is SNHLY and CDR2 is FYNNEI in the germline V gene. The length of the CDR3 is 15 residues. The full variable domain, its missing parts supplied by reference TRBV2 and TRBJ1-1, is EPEVTQTPSHQVTQMGQEVILRCVPISNHLYFYWYRQILGQKVEFLVSFYNNEISEKSEIFDDQFSVERPDGSNFTLKIRSTKLEDSAMYFCASSEPGSRNTEAFFGQGTRLTVV.

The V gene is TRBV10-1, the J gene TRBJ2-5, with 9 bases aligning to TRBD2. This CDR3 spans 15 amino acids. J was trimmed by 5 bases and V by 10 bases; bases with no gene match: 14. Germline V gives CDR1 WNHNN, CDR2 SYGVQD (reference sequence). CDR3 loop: CAIFSGSTGGETQYF. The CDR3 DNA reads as TGCGCCATCTTTAGCGGGAGTACGGGGGGCGAGACCCAGTACTTC.

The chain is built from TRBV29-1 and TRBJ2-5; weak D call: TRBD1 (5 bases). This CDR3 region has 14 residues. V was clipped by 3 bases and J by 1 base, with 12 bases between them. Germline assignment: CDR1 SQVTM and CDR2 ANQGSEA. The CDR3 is CSVEGGAVQETQYF. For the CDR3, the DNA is TGCAGCGTTGAGGGTGGGGCAGTCCAAGAGACCCAGTACTTC.

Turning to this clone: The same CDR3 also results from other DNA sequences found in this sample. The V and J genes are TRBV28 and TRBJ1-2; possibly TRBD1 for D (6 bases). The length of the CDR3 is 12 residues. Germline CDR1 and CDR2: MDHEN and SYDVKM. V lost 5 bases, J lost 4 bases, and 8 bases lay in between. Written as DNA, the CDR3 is TGTGCCAGCAGTCTCAGGGGCTATGGCTACACCTTC. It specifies CASSLRGYGYTF.